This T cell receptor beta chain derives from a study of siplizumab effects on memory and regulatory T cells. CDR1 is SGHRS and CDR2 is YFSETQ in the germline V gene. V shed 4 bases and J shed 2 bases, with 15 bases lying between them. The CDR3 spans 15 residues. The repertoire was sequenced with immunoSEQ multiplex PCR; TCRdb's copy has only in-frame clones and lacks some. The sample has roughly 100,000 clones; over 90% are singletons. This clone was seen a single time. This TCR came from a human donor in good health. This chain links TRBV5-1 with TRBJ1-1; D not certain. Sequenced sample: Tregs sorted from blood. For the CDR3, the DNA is TGCGCCAGCAGCGTCAGTTTGTCGGAAAACACTGAAGCTTTCTTT. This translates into CASSVSLSENTEAFF.